This T cell receptor beta chain appears in the sequencing data of a study of cytomegalovirus exposure and HLA in healthy donors (dated 2017 in TCRdb). Looking at the study overall: According to an earlier analysis of around 600 of the donors, about 179 million T cells yielded over 100 million unique TCR beta sequences and about 280 Gb of sequence data. The study profiled the T cell repertoires of around 700 subjects by immunosequencing and related them to cytomegalovirus serostatus. To study patterns of TCR occurrence, a later analysis re-analyzed previously published TCR beta repertoires from just over 650 donors and added high-resolution HLA genotyping. Donor age, sex, ethnicity and CMV serostatus were collected together with the repertoire data. Genome-wide SNP genotypes for about 65% of the 666 donors were used in a later genetic analysis, which treated that subset as a discovery cohort. Four or five DR-DQ haplotypes were handled as single units for association and clustering because linkage in the cohort was strong. The study aimed to test whether signatures of past pathogen exposure could be identified by cataloging public T cell receptors. An early release covering some 640 HLA-typed donors comprised about 300 gigabases of sequencing data and 65 million to 100 million unique TCR sequences. Among 300 to 500 genotyped donors of the cohort, an average of roughly 230,000 unique TCR beta nucleotide sequences was sequenced per donor, of which about 20% were non-productive. In addition to the first cohort of 666 subjects, a separate validation cohort of 120 different subjects was used. The number of typed donors differed by locus: roughly 620-630 for A, B, C, DRB1 and DQB1; about 520 for DQA1; around 580 for DPA1; and around 450 for DPB1. In an earlier analysis of 587 of the donors, high-throughput TCR beta sequencing was used to judge whether each TCR beta V gene segment behaved as functional or pseudogenic. In the later analysis, no new phenotypic data were used to find candidate immune exposures; instead, reliance was placed on TCR beta sequences and their occurrence across donors. To predict cytomegalovirus infection status, the study combined high-throughput TCR immunosequencing, statistical association of individual TCRs with disease status, and machine learning. Among the roughly 410 genotyped donors, 81% belonged to the genetic ancestry cluster associated with self-reported Caucasian donors. HLA typing included class I and class II loci at four-digit resolution. All discovery cohort repertoires had been generated using a single sequencing platform.

Of note for this clone: Its cognate antigen has yet to be identified. One base away there is no much larger clone; base qualities are not given.

The cohort consisted of more than 650 healthy bone marrow donors. At the time of sampling, all cohort members were nominally healthy, though unrecorded immune exposures were likely present. The donor tested CMV seronegative, placing the donor among the 350 to 400 seronegative members of the cohort. Every donor gave a peripheral blood sample, and the peripheral blood mononuclear cells from that sample were used for TCR beta sequencing. The Qiagen DNeasy Blood Extraction Kit was used to extract genomic DNA from the blood cell samples. The protocol used for the library was the immunoSEQ multiplex PCR assay. For the multiplex PCR, a mixture combining 60 forward primers for TCR Vbeta segments and 13 reverse primers for TCR Jbeta segments was used. The CDR3 region of rearranged TCR beta genes was amplified from genomic DNA with a multiplex PCR assay. On the Illumina HiSeq System, the amplified TCR beta libraries were sequenced as 87-base-pair reads. As for the authors' bioinformatics: A later analysis tallied tens of millions of unique TCR beta chains across the 666 repertoires, and some 10 million of those chains were shared by two or more donors. Raw reads were error-corrected and collapsed into unique sequences by a nearest-neighbor algorithm in which closely related sequences were merged to remove PCR and sequencing errors. Alignment of CDR3 sequences to IMGT reference sequences was used to assign V, D and J gene segments. For a sequence to be retained, at least a six-nucleotide match to both a V gene segment and a J gene segment was required. Rearrangements were classified as productive when the CDR3 lacked stop codons and remained in frame with V and J, and all other rearrangements were classified as non-productive. CDR3 was defined by IMGT convention, running from the second conserved V-encoded cysteine to the conserved J-encoded phenylalanine. The earlier analysis of 587 of the donors excluded sequences that lacked an unambiguous match to a single V gene segment. An earlier analysis of several hundred of the donors called V segments functional above 56.7% productive rearrangements and segregating when the between-donor standard deviation exceeded 5%. A statistical classification framework was built for diagnosing cytomegalovirus status from the catalog of TCR beta chain sequences. In a later analysis, TCR nucleotide sequences were compared against IMGT/GENE-DB human TR gene sequences so that V and J genes could be assigned. A later analysis assigned CDR3 sequences and most-parsimonious VDJ recombination scenarios with the TCRdist pipeline. A later analysis defined each TCR beta chain by its CDR3 amino acid sequence plus V-gene family, and excluded reads lacking a unique V-gene family. As a way to deal with suspected cross-contamination and a sequencing artifact, a later analysis dropped approximately 570 nucleotide sequences that were highly shared and had low generation probability. In a later analysis, a clonal expansion index was calculated for each public chain from normalized within-repertoire ranks of inferred template counts. A later analysis computed generation probabilities with a VDJ recombination model fitted to out-of-frame rearrangements, and checked the results against IGoR. Hypergeometric tests were used in a later analysis to score TCR-TCR, TCR-HLA and TCR-CMV co-occurrence, with a repertoire-size bias correction applied to the TCR pairs. To estimate false discovery rates, a later analysis permuted the HLA or CMV assignments 20 times. A later analysis grouped co-occurring TCRs with DBSCAN, adding TCRdist sequence similarity when clustering within HLA-allele-positive subsets. Co-occurrence clustering excluded repertoires with fewer than 30,000 or more than 120,000 public chains, plus five with anomalous nucleotide sharing. TCRdb took this table from immuneACCESS and kept in-frame rearrangements with V and J called. Such tables lack part of the clones; where checked against another copy, unresolved V genes explain under half of the gap, and the rest is unexplained. From that table come the V and J calls and clone size; the DNA was used to work out D and trimming. The sample profile shows 120,000 or so clones; 60% to 80% of them were found once. Around 3.3% of the sample comes from the top ten.

Broader findings and caveats from the paper: The authors suggested that the approach could potentially be generalized to other disease states and immunological phenotypes. At a false discovery rate of 0.05, a later analysis linked 15,000 to 20,000 TCR beta sequences to specific HLA alleles. A later analysis found that HLA-associated TCR beta chains were more clonally expanded and had lower generation probabilities than equally common non-associated chains. The classifier was reported to diagnose cytomegalovirus status with high specificity and sensitivity in both the original cohort and the validation cohort. V-gene and J-gene trimming of TCR beta chains was associated with a missense DCLRE1C variant in a later genetic analysis, and the association was replicated in an independent cohort. Some 15 rarely observed V segments, including chromosome 9 orphons, were excluded from the earlier analysis of about 600 of the donors because counts were too low. Assigning TCR associations to individual alleles was difficult when HLA alleles, especially DR and DQ, strongly co-occurred. Most TCR sequences were observed very rarely across donors, whereas some public TCRs were present in many individuals. A cluster of highly shared sequence variants was judged likely to be a technical artifact of the sequencing pipeline. Because some donors lacked HLA typing at each locus, the association tests relied only on the typed subset. Correlated functional status among segregating V segments might be attributable to linkage disequilibrium, but an unknown experimental factor could not be ruled out. A further reported finding was that TCR beta sequences accurately predicted the HLA-A and HLA-B alleles for most subjects in the first cohort. A few of the identified cytomegalovirus-associated TCR beta chains were confirmed in vitro to be specific for cytomegalovirus antigens. Only TCR beta chains were sequenced in this cohort, and the absence of alpha or paired-chain data limited detectable features. According to a later analysis, most CMV-associated TCR beta chains appeared to be HLA-restricted, and the HLA associations seemed to be driven largely by CMV exposure. In a later analysis, TCR association rates were found to vary across HLA loci, with the most associated TCRs seen for DRB1 alleles and the fewest for HLA-C alleles. Several of the top co-occurrence clusters appeared to be linked to parvovirus B19, influenza, CMV and Epstein-Barr virus, according to a later analysis. Because the 87-base-pair reads could not distinguish some IMGT-functional V segments, including TRBV6-2 and TRBV6-3, those segments were excluded. In a later genetic analysis, fewer N-insertions in productive TCRs were reported among donors in an Asian-associated ancestry cluster than the roughly 700-donor mean. Immune exposure information for the cohort was limited to CMV serostatus. The presence/absence analyses assumed that sequencing depth was roughly uniform across donors, and that assumption may not be true. The study gave a list of roughly 150 TCR beta chains associated with cytomegalovirus. In an earlier analysis of 587 of the donors, most TCR beta V segments appeared in productive rearrangements about 90% or about 30% of the time, broadly matching IMGT annotations.

The CDR3 holds 14 amino acids from the cysteine to the phenylalanine. Kept here is only the CDR3 DNA, which spans 42 bases and is read in frame from base 1. Taken from the germline V gene, the CDR1 and CDR2 loops are MDHEN and SYDVKM. V loses 3 bases of germline sequence and J loses 4 bases, and the interval between the two ends is 12 bases. The V gene is TRBV28 and the J gene is TRBJ1-2; possibly the D gene is TRBD1, per 5 matching bases. Sequencing was carried out using PBMCs. The TCR sequence derives from a woman between 45 and 65 years old in good health and CMV-seronegative. The CDR3 protein: CASSFKGLSYGYTF. Here is the DNA: TGTGCCAGCAGTTTTAAGGGGCTGAGCTATGGCTACACCTTC.